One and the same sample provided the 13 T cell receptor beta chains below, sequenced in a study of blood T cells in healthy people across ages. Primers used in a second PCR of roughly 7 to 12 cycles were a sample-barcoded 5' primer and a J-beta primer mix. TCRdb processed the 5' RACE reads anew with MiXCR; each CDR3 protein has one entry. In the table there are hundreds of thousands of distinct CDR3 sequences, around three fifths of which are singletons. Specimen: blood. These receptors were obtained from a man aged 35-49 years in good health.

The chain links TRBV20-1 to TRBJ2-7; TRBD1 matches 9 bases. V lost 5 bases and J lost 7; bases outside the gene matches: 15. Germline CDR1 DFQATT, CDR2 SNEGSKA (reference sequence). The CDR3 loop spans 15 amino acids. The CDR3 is CSAPHRGQGKNEQYF. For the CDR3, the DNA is TGCAGTGCTCCCCATCGGGGACAGGGTAAGAATGAGCAGTACTTC.

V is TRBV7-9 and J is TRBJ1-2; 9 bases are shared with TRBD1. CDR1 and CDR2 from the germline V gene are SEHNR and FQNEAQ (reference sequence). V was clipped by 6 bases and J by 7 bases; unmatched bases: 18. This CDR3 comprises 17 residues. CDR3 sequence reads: CASRARRTGGGAVGYTF. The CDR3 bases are TGTGCCAGCAGGGCCCGCCGAACAGGGGGCGGGGCGGTTGGCTACACCTTC. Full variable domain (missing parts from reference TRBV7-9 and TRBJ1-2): DTGVSQNPRHKITKRGQNVTFRCDPISEHNRLYWYRQTLGQGPEFLTYFQNEAQLEKSRLLSDRFSAERPKGSFSTLEIQRTEQGDSAMYLCASRARRTGGGAVGYTFGSGTRLTVV.

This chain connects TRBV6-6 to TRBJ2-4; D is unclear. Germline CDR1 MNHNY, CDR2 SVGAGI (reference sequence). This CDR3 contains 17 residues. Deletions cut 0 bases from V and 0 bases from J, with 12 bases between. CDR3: CASSYSPRQVAKNIQYF. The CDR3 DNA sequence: TGTGCCAGCAGTTACTCGCCTCGACAAGTAGCCAAAAACATTCAGTACTTC.

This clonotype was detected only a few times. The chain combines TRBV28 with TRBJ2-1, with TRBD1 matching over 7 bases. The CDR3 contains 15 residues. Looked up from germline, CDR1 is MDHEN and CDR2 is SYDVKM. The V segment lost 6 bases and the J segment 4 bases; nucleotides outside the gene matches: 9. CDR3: CASRPRTGPYNEQFF. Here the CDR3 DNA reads TGTGCCAGCAGACCTAGGACAGGACCGTACAATGAGCAGTTCTTC.

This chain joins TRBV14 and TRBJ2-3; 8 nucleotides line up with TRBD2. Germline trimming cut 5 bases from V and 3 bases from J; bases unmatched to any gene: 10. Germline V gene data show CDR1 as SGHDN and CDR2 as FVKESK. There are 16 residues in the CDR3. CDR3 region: CASSFLAGIRTDTQYF. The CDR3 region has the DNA TGTGCCAGCAGCTTTTTAGCGGGAATAAGAACAGATACGCAGTATTTT.

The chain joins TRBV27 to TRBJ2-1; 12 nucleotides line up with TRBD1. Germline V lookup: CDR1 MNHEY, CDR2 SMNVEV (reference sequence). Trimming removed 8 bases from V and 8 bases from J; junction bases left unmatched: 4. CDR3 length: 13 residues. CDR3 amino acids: CASLGQGAHEQFF. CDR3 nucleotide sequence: TGTGCCAGCCTGGGACAGGGGGCCCATGAGCAGTTCTTC.

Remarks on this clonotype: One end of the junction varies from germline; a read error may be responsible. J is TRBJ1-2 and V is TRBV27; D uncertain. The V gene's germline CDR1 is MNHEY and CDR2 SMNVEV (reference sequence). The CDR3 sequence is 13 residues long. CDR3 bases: TGTGCCTGCAGACGGCTTTCAGGCTATGGCTACACCTTC. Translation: CACRRLSGYGYTF.

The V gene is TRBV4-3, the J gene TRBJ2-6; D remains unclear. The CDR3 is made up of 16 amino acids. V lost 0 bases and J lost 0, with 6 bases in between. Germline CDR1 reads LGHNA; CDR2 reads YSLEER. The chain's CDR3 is CASSQDVSSGANVLTF. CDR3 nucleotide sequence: TGCGCCAGCAGCCAAGATGTGAGCTCTGGGGCCAACGTCCTGACTTTC.

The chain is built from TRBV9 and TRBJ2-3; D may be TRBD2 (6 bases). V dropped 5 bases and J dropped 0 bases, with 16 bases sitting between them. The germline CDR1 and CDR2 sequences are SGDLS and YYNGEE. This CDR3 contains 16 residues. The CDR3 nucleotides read TGTGCCAGCAGTCGGGGATCTAGCGTCAGCACAGATACGCAGTATTTT. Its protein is CASSRGSSVSTDTQYF.

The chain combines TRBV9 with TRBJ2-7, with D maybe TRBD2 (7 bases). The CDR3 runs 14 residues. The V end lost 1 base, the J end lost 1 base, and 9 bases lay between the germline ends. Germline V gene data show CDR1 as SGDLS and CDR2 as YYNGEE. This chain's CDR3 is CASSVRGGSYEQYF. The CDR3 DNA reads TGTGCCAGCAGCGTAAGGGGGGGGTCCTACGAGCAGTACTTC.

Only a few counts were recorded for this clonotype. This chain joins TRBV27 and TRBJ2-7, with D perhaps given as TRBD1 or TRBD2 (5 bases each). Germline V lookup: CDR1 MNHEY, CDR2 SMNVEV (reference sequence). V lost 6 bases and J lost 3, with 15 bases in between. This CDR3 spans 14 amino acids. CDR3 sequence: CASSRSGAGYEQYF. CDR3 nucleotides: TGTGCCAGCAGCCGTTCCGGGGCCGGCTACGAGCAGTACTTC.

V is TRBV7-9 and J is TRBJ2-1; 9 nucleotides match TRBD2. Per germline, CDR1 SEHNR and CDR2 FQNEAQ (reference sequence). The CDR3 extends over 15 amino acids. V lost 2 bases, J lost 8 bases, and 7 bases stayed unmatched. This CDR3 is CASSLRREGRHEQFF. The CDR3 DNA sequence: TGTGCCAGCAGCTTACGGCGGGAGGGCCGTCATGAGCAGTTCTTC.

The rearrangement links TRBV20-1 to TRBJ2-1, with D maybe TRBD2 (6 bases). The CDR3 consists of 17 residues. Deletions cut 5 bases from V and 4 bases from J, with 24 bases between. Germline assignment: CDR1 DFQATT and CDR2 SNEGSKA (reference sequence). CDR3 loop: CSAFPRGVAVSYNEQFF. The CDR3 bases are TGCAGTGCTTTCCCCAGAGGGGTAGCGGTATCTTACAATGAGCAGTTCTTC.